This TCR beta chain originates from a study of T cells of healthy individuals. This clonotype appeared a few times. TCRdb itself ran the 5' RACE reads through MiXCR, one entry per CDR3 protein. The table has about 82,000 distinct CDR3 sequences, around 5.1% seen once. Germline V CDR1 and CDR2: SGHNT, YYREEE (reference sequence). This CDR3 spans 18 amino acids. The V and J ends lost 4 bases and 7 bases respectively, with 26 bases between them. This chain links TRBV5-4 with TRBJ1-4, with TRBD1 as a possible D gene (6 bases). The receptor was derived from a female donor in good health. CDR3 sequence reads: CASSPGGLPRGRGEKLFF. The CDR3 DNA reads as TGTGCCAGCAGCCCCGGGGGACTTCCTAGGGGGAGAGGTGAAAAACTGTTTTTT.